Listed below are T cell receptor beta chains from one sample, sequenced in a study of low-dose radiotherapy and immunotherapy resistance in tumors. One entry per CDR3 protein results from TCRdb running MiXCR on the reads. The sample holds some 71,000 distinct CDR3 sequences, roughly 30% seen once. The material sequenced was PBMCs, taken before treatment. The receptor set was obtained from a female donor with ovarian cancer. Both conserved end residues are part of each CDR3. The D gene is left open where the match is weak. Size is omitted from some rows. Given values are once, few, many or a class for expanded clones.

TRBD1	TRBV2	TRBJ1-6	14	-	TGTGCCAGCAGCAGGACAGGGGTAAATTCACCCCTCCACTTT	CASSRTGVNSPLHF
TRBD1	TRBV9	TRBJ2-1	15	many	TGTGCCAGCAGCGCCGGACAGGGATCTTACAATGAGCAGTTCTTC	CASSAGQGSYNEQFF
TRBD2	TRBV7-2	TRBJ2-5	16	-	TGTGCCAGCAGCTTAGGACTAGCGGGGGGCGCAGAGACCCAGTACTTC	CASSLGLAGGAETQYF
-	TRBV4-1	TRBJ2-3	16	-	TGCGCCAGCAGCCAAGGGAGGCCGCCGTCCGCAGATACGCAGTATTTT	CASSQGRPPSADTQYF
-	TRBV5-1	TRBJ2-1	16	many	TGCGCCAGCAGCTTGGAGGGGAACAGGCGGCCCGATGAGCAGTTCTTC	CASSLEGNRRPDEQFF
-	TRBV7-3	TRBJ2-2	15	many	TGTGCCAGCAGCTTAGGCGGACAGCCTACCGGGGAGCTGTTTTTT	CASSLGGQPTGELFF
TRBD1	TRBV5-1	TRBJ2-2	15	many	TGCGCCAGCAGCTTGGGCAGGGGGCGTACCGGGGAGCTGTTTTTT	CASSLGRGRTGELFF
-	TRBV5-1	TRBJ2-7	12	-	TGCGCCAGCAGCTTTTCTAGCAGCGAGCAGTACTTC	CASSFSSSEQYF
TRBD2	TRBV6-6	TRBJ2-1	18	-	TGTGCCAGCAGCGGAACCGGGACTAGCGGGAGCGCCTACAATGAGCAGTTCTTC	CASSGTGTSGSAYNEQFF
-	TRBV29-1	TRBJ2-1	15	-	TGCAGCTGGGTAGGGGGACGAGGGGGCTACAATGAGCAGTTCTTC	CSWVGGRGGYNEQFF
-	TRBV6-2/TRBV6-3	TRBJ1-2	13	many	TGTGCCAGCAGTTACTCGAGGGAATATGGCTACACCTTC	CASSYSREYGYTF
TRBD2	TRBV12-3/TRBV12-4	TRBJ2-3	16	-	TGTGCCAGCAGTCCGAGGGCTAGCGGTGCCACAGATACGCAGTATTTT	CASSPRASGATDTQYF
TRBD1	TRBV5-7	TRBJ2-1	15	few	TGTGCCAGCAGCCCCAGGACAGGGGGTTACAATGAGCAGTTCTTC	CASSPRTGGYNEQFF
TRBD1	TRBV6-8	TRBJ1-1	19	-	TGTGCCAGCAGTTCCAAGAGCGTCGGGACAGGGCGCTCGTTCACTGAAGCTTTCTTT	CASSSKSVGTGRSFTEAFF
-	TRBV20-1	TRBJ1-6	17	-	TGCAGTGCTAGAGATCAGCGATCCCAGCAACTGGGTTCACCCCTCCACTTT	CSARDQRSQQLGSPLHF
-	TRBV6-2/TRBV6-3	TRBJ2-5	13	-	TGTGCCAGCAGACCAGCTCGTGAAGAGACCCAGTACTTC	CASRPAREETQYF
TRBD2	TRBV20-1	TRBJ2-1	15	-	TGCAGTGCTAGAGATGCAGCGGGAGGGCCCAATGAGCAGTTCTTC	CSARDAAGGPNEQFF
-	TRBV12-3/TRBV12-4	TRBJ1-5	14	many	TGTGCCAGCAGTTTTGGACAGAGCAATCAGCCCCAGCATTTT	CASSFGQSNQPQHF
-	TRBV6-2/TRBV6-3	TRBJ2-1	14	once	TGTGCCAGCAGCTGGGGAGGGACATACAATGAGCAGTTCTTC	CASSWGGTYNEQFF
-	TRBV6-1	TRBJ1-5	12	medium-sized	TGTGCCAGCAGTGAAGGGGATCAGCCCCAGCATTTT	CASSEGDQPQHF
-	TRBV7-9	TRBJ2-5	11	many	TGTGCCAGCAGCCCTGTGGAGACCCAGTACTTC	CASSPVETQYF
TRBD1	TRBV20-1	TRBJ2-1	15	-	TGCAGTGCTAGAGTAGGACAGGGAATTGGCAATGAGCAGTTCTTC	CSARVGQGIGNEQFF
-	TRBV6-2/TRBV6-3	TRBJ1-2	16	many	TGTGCCAGCAGTGAAGCCTGGGCAGGGTATATGTATGGCTACACCTTC	CASSEAWAGYMYGYTF
-	TRBV6-2/TRBV6-3	TRBJ1-2	14	-	TGTGCCAGCAGGGACTCCGGGACACACTATGGCTACACCTTC	CASRDSGTHYGYTF
TRBD2	TRBV7-3	TRBJ2-3	15	-	TGTGCCAGCAGCTTATCGGGACTACACACAGATACGCAGTATTTT	CASSLSGLHTDTQYF
-	TRBV7-8	TRBJ2-1	14	many	TGTGCCAGCAGCTCGTACGACCAGGCCAATGAGCAGTTCTTC	CASSSYDQANEQFF
-	TRBV7-2	TRBJ1-2	17	many	TGTGCCAGCAGCTTAGCGCGAGCGGGCAGAGGGGGCTATGGCTACACCTTC	CASSLARAGRGGYGYTF
-	TRBV29-1	TRBJ1-1	13	-	TGCAGCGTTCAGGACAGCATGAACACTGAAGCTTTCTTT	CSVQDSMNTEAFF
-	TRBV7-2	TRBJ2-3	13	few	TGTGCCAGCAGCATCGCAGGGGAAGGTACGCAGTATTTT	CASSIAGEGTQYF
TRBD2	TRBV7-3	TRBJ2-3	15	many	TGTGCCAGCAGCTTATTGCGGGGGGGTGCAGATACGCAGTATTTT	CASSLLRGGADTQYF
-	TRBV6-2/TRBV6-3	TRBJ2-7	14	many	TGTGCCAGCAGAACAGTCGGGAGTACCTACGAGCAGTACTTC	CASRTVGSTYEQYF
-	TRBV15	TRBJ2-2	14	-	TGTGCCACCAGCAGAGAAAGCCGGGTCGGGGAGCTGTTTTTT	CATSRESRVGELFF
-	TRBV20-1	TRBJ1-2	13	-	TGCAGTGCTAGAGACTTAGGCAACTATGGCTACACCTTC	CSARDLGNYGYTF
-	TRBV7-2	TRBJ1-1	14	many	TGTGCCAGCAGCTTAGTCCCGTTTGACACTGAAGCTTTCTTT	CASSLVPFDTEAFF
TRBD2	TRBV24-1	TRBJ2-1	18	-	TGTGCCACCAGTGATACCGGGACTAGCGGGAGGGCGCACAATGAGCAGTTCTTC	CATSDTGTSGRAHNEQFF
TRBD1	TRBV28	TRBJ2-7	12	-	TGTGCCAGCAGCCAGGGGGCTGTCGAGCAGTACTTC	CASSQGAVEQYF
TRBD2	TRBV2	TRBJ2-1	15	many	TGTGCCAGCAGGCGGCTAGCGGGGCTGAGCAATGAGCAGTTCTTC	CASRRLAGLSNEQFF